This T cell receptor beta chain was recorded in a study of shared clonotypes between healthy human individuals. The study's findings and limits: The study generally estimated greater richness for naive than memory subsets.

CD45RO-negative cells were positively selected for CCR7, leaving out terminally differentiated effector memory CD45RA+ cells. Germline CDR1 and CDR2: MNHEY and SVGAGI. This CDR3 is built from 15 residues. V trimming: 3 bases; J trimming: 14 bases; junction bases outside the gene matches: 8. This clone was detected once. Its target is not known. When replicate PCRs were run on sorted subsets, they used 200 to 250 ng DNA, some 33,000 T cell genomes. Produced via immunoSEQ multiplex PCR; TCRdb's table is partial and in-frame only. In the table there are a few hundred thousand clones, around 95% of which are singletons.

This chain connects TRBV6-5 to TRBJ2-1; 15 bases line up with TRBD2. This sequence originates from a woman aged 30 to 39 in good health. Material for sequencing was naive CD8+ T cells sorted from blood. CDR3 amino acids: CASSYGTSGRPLEFF. The CDR3, as DNA: TGTGCCAGCAGTTATGGGACTAGCGGGAGGCCCCTTGAGTTCTTC.